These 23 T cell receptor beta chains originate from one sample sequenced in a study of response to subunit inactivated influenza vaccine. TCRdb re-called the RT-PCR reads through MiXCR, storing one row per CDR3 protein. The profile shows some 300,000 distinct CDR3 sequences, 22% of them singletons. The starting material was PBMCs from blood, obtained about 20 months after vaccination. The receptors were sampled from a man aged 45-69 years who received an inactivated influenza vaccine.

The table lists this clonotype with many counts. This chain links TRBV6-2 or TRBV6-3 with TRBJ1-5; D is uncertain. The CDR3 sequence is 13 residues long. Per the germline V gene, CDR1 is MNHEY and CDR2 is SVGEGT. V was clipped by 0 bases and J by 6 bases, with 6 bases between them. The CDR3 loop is CASSYSERQPQHF. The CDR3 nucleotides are TGTGCCAGCAGTTACTCCGAGCGTCAGCCCCAGCATTTT.

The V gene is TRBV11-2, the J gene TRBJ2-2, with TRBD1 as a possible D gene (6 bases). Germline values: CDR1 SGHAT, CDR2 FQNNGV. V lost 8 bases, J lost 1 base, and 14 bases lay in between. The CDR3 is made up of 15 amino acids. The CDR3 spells CASLSGQLNTGELFF. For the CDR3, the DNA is TGTGCCAGCTTGTCCGGACAGCTGAACACCGGGGAGCTGTTTTTT. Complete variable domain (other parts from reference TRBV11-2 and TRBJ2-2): EAGVAQSPRYKIIEKRQSVAFWCNPISGHATLYWYQQILGQGPKLLIQFQNNGVVDDSQLPKDRFSAERLKGVDSTLKIQPAKLEDSAVYLCASLSGQLNTGELFFGEGSRLTVL.

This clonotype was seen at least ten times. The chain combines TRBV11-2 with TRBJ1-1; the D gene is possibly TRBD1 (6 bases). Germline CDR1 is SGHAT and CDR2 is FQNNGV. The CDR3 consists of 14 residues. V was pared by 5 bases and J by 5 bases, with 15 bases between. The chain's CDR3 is CASSQGGGRTEAFF. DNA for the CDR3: TGTGCCAGCAGCCAAGGGGGAGGCAGGACTGAAGCTTTCTTT.

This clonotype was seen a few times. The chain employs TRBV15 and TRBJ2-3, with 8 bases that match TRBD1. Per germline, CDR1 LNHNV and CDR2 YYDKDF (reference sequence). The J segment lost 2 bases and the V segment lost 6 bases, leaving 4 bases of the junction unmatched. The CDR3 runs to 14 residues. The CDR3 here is CATRRTGTTDTQYF. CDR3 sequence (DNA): TGTGCCACCAGAAGGACAGGGACCACAGATACGCAGTATTTT.

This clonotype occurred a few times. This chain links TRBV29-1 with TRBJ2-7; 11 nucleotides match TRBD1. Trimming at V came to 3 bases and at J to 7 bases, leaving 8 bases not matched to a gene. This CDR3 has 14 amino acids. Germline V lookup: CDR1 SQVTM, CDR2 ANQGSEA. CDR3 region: CSVEIFGTGGEQYF. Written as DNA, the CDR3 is TGCAGCGTTGAGATCTTCGGGACAGGGGGTGAGCAGTACTTC.

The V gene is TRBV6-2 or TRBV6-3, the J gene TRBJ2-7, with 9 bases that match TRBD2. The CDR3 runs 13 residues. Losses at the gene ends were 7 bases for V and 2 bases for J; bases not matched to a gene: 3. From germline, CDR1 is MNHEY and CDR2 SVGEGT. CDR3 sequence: CASKASGTYEQYF. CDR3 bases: TGTGCCAGCAAGGCTAGCGGGACCTACGAGCAGTACTTC.

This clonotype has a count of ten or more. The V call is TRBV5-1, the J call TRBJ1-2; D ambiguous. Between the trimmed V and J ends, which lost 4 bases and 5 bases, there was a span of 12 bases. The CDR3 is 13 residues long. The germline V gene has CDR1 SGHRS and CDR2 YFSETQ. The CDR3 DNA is TGCGCCAGCAGCCGAGGGAGTTCATATGGCTACACCTTC. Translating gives CASSRGSSYGYTF. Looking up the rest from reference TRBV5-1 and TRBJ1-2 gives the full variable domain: KAGVTQTPRYLIKTRGQQVTLSCSPISGHRSVSWYQQTPGQGLQFLFEYFSETQRNKGNFPGRFSGRQFSNSRSEMNVSTLELGDSALYLCASSRGSSYGYTFGSGTRLTVV.

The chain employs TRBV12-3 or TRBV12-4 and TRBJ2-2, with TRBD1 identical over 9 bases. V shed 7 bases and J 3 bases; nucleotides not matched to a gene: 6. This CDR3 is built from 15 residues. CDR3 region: CASTGGDRDTGELFF. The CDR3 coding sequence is TGTGCCAGCACCGGTGGGGACAGGGACACCGGGGAGCTGTTTTTT.

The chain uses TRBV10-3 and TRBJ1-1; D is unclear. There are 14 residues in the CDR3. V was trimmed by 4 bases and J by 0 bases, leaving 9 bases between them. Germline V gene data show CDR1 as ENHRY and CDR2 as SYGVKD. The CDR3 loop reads CAISAVAVNTEAFF. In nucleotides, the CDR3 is TGTGCCATCAGTGCGGTGGCGGTGAACACTGAAGCTTTCTTT.

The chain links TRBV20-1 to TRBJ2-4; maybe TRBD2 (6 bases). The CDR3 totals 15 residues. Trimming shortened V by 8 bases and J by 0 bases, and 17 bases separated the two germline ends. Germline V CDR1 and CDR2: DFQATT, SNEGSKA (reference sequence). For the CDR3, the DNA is TGCAGTACAGTGGGGGGTGCCCTAGCCAAAAACATTCAGTACTTC. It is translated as CSTVGGALAKNIQYF.

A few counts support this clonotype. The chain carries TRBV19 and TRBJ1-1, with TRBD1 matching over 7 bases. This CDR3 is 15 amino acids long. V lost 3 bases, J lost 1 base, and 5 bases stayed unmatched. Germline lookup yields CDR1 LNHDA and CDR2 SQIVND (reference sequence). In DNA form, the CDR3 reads TGTGCCAGTAGTATTCCTCGGACAGGGAACACTGAAGCTTTCTTT. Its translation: CASSIPRTGNTEAFF.

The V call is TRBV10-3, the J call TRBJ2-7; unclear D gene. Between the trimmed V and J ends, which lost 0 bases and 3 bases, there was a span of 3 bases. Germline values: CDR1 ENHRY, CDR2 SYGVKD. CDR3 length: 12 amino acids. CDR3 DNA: TGTGCCATCAGTGAGTCACTCTACGAGCAGTACTTC. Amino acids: CAISESLYEQYF.

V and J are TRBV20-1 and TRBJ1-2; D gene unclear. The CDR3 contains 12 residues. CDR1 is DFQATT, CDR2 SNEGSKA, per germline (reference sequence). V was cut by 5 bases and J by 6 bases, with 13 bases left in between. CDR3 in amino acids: CSARRLTDGYTF. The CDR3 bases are TGCAGTGCTCGGAGGTTGACGGATGGCTACACCTTC.

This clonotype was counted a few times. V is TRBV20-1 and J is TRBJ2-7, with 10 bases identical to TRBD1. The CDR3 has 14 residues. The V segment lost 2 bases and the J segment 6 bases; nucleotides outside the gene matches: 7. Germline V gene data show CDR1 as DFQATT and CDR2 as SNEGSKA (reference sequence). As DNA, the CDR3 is TGCAGTGCTAGACGACAGGGGGCGAGAATCGAGCAGTACTTC. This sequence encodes CSARRQGARIEQYF.

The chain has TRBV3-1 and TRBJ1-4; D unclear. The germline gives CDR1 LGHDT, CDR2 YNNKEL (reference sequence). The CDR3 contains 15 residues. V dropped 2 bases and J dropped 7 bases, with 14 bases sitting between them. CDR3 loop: CASSQPGLRGEKLFF. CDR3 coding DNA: TGTGCCAGCAGCCAACCTGGACTGCGAGGTGAAAAACTGTTTTTT.

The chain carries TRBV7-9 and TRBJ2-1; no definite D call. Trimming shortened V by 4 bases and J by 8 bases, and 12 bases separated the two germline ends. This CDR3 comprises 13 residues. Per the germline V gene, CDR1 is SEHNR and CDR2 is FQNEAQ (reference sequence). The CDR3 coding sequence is TGTGCCAGCAGCTCCCTAATCCTACATGAGCAGTTCTTC. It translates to CASSSLILHEQFF. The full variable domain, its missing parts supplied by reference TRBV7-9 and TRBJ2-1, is DTGVSQNPRHKITKRGQNVTFRCDPISEHNRLYWYRQTLGQGPEFLTYFQNEAQLEKSRLLSDRFSAERPKGSFSTLEIQRTEQGDSAMYLCASSSLILHEQFFGPGTRLTVL.

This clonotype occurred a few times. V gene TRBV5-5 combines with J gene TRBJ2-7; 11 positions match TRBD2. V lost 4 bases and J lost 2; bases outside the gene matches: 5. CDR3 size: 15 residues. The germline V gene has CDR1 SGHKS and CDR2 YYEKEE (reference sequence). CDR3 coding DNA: TGTGCCAGCAGCGAGAGACTAGCGGGAACCTACGAGCAGTACTTC. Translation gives CASSERLAGTYEQYF.

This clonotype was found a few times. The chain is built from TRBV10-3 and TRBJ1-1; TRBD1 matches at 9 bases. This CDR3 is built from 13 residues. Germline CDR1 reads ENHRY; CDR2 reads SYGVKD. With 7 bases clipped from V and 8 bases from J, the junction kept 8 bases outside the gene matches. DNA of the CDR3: TGTGCCATCACTGGGACAGGGATCTCAGAAGCTTTCTTT. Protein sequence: CAITGTGISEAFF.

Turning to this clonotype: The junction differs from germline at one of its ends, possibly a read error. CDR3 in amino acids: CASSLAGIGETQYF. CDR3 nucleotides: TGTGCCAGCAGCCTAGCGGGAATAGGAGAGACCCAGTACTTC. The chain carries TRBV7-2 and TRBJ2-5, with 9 nucleotides matching TRBD2. The CDR3 runs 14 residues. The germline V gene has CDR1 SGHTA and CDR2 FQGNSA.

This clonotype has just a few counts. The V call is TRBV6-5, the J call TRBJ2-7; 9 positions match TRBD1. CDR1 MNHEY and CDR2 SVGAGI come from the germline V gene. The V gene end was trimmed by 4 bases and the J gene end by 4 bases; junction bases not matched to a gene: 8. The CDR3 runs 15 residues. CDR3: CASSSIGQGKYEQYF. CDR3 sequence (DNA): TGTGCCAGCAGTTCTATAGGACAGGGGAAATACGAGCAGTACTTC.

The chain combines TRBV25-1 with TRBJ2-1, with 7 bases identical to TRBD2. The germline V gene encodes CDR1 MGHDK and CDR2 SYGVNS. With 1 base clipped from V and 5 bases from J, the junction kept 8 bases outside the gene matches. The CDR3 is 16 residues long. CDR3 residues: CASSELGLGLNNEQFF. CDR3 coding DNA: TGTGCCAGCAGTGAATTAGGACTAGGATTAAACAATGAGCAGTTCTTC.

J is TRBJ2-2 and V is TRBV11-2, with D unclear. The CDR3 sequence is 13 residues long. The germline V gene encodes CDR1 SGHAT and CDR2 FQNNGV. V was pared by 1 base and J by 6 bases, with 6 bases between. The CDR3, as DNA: TGTGCCAGCAGCTTAGGGGTATCCGGGGAGCTGTTTTTT. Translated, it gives CASSLGVSGELFF.

The DNA of the CDR3 is TGCAGTGCTAACCGGGACAGCCATGGCTACACCTTC. It translates to CSANRDSHGYTF. This chain uses TRBV20-1 with TRBJ1-2; 7 positions match TRBD1. Germline V gene sequence: CDR1 DFQATT, CDR2 SNEGSKA (reference sequence). Unmatched junction bases numbered 5, after V lost 4 bases and J lost 6 bases. The CDR3 has 12 residues.